A selection of T cell receptor beta chains follows, all from one sample in a study of Ad26.COV2.S vaccination and SARS-CoV-2 variants. The protocol was immunoSEQ multiplex PCR, while the TCRdb copy is restricted to in-frame clones and leaves out a portion. The sample lists around 300,000 clones, about 89% occurring once. The source material was peripheral blood, sampled in a trial of Ad26.COV2.S vaccine versus placebo. The origin of the receptors is a person between 18 and 65 years old who received the Ad26.COV2.S COVID-19 vaccine or a placebo. Both conserved end residues are part of each CDR3. The order of the fields is D gene, clone size, J gene, V gene, CDR3 protein, CDR3 DNA. D genes are given only for firm matches. Clone size, where shown, is once, few, many, or a class for clones that have expanded.

>NA|NA|TRBJ2-1|TRBV28
CASSLPSSTRGDEQFF
TGTGCCAGCAGTTTGCCCTCTAGCACAAGGGGCGATGAGCAGTTCTTC
>TRBD1|NA|TRBJ2-7|TRBV18
CASSPPDRAPYEQYF
TGTGCCAGCTCACCACCGGACAGGGCCCCCTACGAGCAGTACTTC
>NA|NA|TRBJ1-3|TRBV30
CAWSLDRGSGNTIYF
TGTGCCTGGAGTCTCGATAGGGGTTCTGGAAACACCATATATTTT
>NA|NA|TRBJ1-6|TRBV5-4
CASTDSLSYNSPLHF
TGTGCCAGCACGGACAGCCTCTCCTATAATTCACCCCTCCACTTT
>TRBD1|NA|TRBJ2-5|TRBV29-1
CSVGQGIGYQETQYF
TGCAGCGTGGGACAGGGGATCGGCTACCAAGAGACCCAGTACTTC
>NA|NA|TRBJ1-5|TRBV19
CASPKQHSNQPQHF
TGTGCCAGCCCAAAACAGCATAGCAATCAGCCCCAGCATTTT
>NA|NA|TRBJ1-1|TRBV24-1
CATSDGVTEAFF
TGTGCCACCAGTGATGGGGTCACTGAAGCTTTCTTT
>NA|NA|TRBJ1-3|TRBV2
CASSGQNLSGNTIYF
TGTGCCAGCAGTGGACAAAATCTCTCTGGAAACACCATATATTTT
>NA|NA|TRBJ1-1|TRBV19
CASSMAVNTEAFF
TGTGCCAGTAGTATGGCGGTGAACACTGAAGCTTTCTTT
>NA|NA|TRBJ2-3|TRBV2
CASRERADTQYF
TGTGCCAGCAGGGAAAGGGCAGATACGCAGTATTTT
>NA|NA|TRBJ2-7|TRBV7-9
CASSPTTGNGYEQYF
TGTGCCAGCAGCCCGACCACAGGGAACGGCTACGAGCAGTACTTC
>NA|NA|TRBJ2-2|TRBV20-1
CSAPRVGELFF
TGCAGTGCTCCCAGGGTTGGGGAGCTGTTTTTT
>TRBD1|NA|TRBJ1-2|TRBV30
CAWSQSGGGGYTF
TGTGCCTGGAGCCAATCAGGGGGCGGTGGCTACACCTTC
>TRBD1|NA|TRBJ1-1|TRBV25-1
CASSGRGRNTEAFF
TGTGCCAGCAGTGGCAGGGGGAGAAACACTGAAGCTTTCTTT
>TRBD1|few|TRBJ2-3|TRBV5-1
CASSLNGQGRDTQYF
TGCGCCAGCAGCTTAAATGGACAGGGCAGGGATACGCAGTATTTT
>TRBD1|NA|TRBJ1-5|TRBV6-2/TRBV6-3
CASSSHTGAGNQPQHF
TGTGCCAGCAGTTCCCACACAGGGGCCGGCAATCAGCCCCAGCATTTT
>TRBD2|NA|TRBJ2-2|TRBV28
CASSPVTGGEYTGELFF
TGTGCCAGCAGCCCCGTCACGGGGGGAGAGTACACCGGGGAGCTGTTTTTT
>NA|many|TRBJ1-5|TRBV28
CASSKGTGSPKNQPQHF
TGTGCCAGCTCTAAAGGAACCGGGAGCCCAAAAAATCAGCCCCAGCATTTT
>TRBD2|NA|TRBJ2-7|TRBV10-3
CAISEASGRDSSEQYF
TGTGCCATCAGTGAGGCTAGCGGGAGAGATTCATCCGAGCAGTACTTC
>NA|NA|TRBJ2-3|TRBV5-6
CASSLWARLQADTQYF
TGTGCCAGCAGCTTGTGGGCCAGATTACAGGCAGATACGCAGTATTTT
>TRBD2|NA|TRBJ2-3|TRBV5-1
CASSELAGVTDTQYF
TGCGCCAGCAGCGAACTAGCGGGAGTTACAGATACGCAGTATTTT
>TRBD1|NA|TRBJ2-7|TRBV4-2
CASSQGQGDYEQYF
TGTGCCAGCAGCCAAGGACAGGGGGACTACGAGCAGTACTTC
>TRBD2|NA|TRBJ2-1|TRBV5-1
CASSFVTSRSYNEQFF
TGCGCCAGCAGCTTTGTGACTAGCCGCTCCTACAATGAGCAGTTCTTC
>NA|NA|TRBJ2-6|TRBV2
CASSTRGGSGANVLTF
TGTGCCAGCAGTACGCGAGGGGGCTCTGGGGCCAACGTCCTGACTTTC
>NA|NA|TRBJ2-3|TRBV19
CASSIRSRSVTDTQYF
TGTGCCAGTAGTATCAGAAGCAGGAGCGTGACAGATACGCAGTATTTT
>NA|NA|TRBJ1-5|TRBV30
CAWSVRGDQPQHF
TGTGCCTGGAGTGTACGGGGGGATCAGCCCCAGCATTTT
>NA|NA|TRBJ2-2|TRBV5-6
CASTRDFTGELFF
TGTGCCAGCACCCGGGACTTCACCGGGGAGCTGTTTTTT
>NA|NA|TRBJ1-6|TRBV6-4
CASSETGTSPLHF
TGTGCCAGCAGTGAAACGGGGACTTCACCCCTCCACTTT
>NA|NA|TRBJ1-5|TRBV4-2
CASSQEPGGNQPQHF
TGTGCCAGCAGCCAAGAGCCAGGGGGCAATCAGCCCCAGCATTTT
>TRBD1|NA|TRBJ1-4|TRBV5-1
CASRDRDEKLFF
TGCGCCAGCAGGGACAGGGATGAAAAACTGTTTTTT